This T cell receptor (beta chain) was found in a study of blood T cell repertoires in COVID-19 (dated by TCRdb to the early 2020s). Regarding the study in general: The collaborator samples originated in the United States, Italy and Spain and spanned the acute and convalescent phases of COVID-19. The material from the prospective study consisted of cDNA or gDNA derived from T cells, B-cell-depleted T cells, or PBMCs. The dataset comprised deeply sampled blood TCRbeta repertoires from subjects exposed to, actively infected with, or recovered from COVID-19. The repertoires were released in a freely available public database meant as a resource for research on the immune response to SARS-CoV-2. The samples were drawn from two sources: the first 160 participants of the ongoing ImmuneRACE study, and 1,000 to 1,500 subjects contributed by 6 global collaborators. Sample metadata almost always included a de-identified subject ID, COVID-19 status, age in years and sex. Where available, HLA class I and class II types were taken from metadata supplied by the sample provider and were not determined by assay-based typing. Results and caveats for the whole study, not just this receptor: The amount of clinical and demographic metadata varied by source and participant and was provided uncurated.

TCRbeta CDR3 regions were amplified from genomic DNA using the immunoSEQ Assay, a bias-controlled multiplex PCR. In the authors' own workflow: The number of nucleated cells in each sample was estimated by amplification of reference gene primers within the assay. Sequence reads were collapsed and filtered to measure the absolute abundance of every unique TCRbeta CDR3 rearrangement. For each sample, productive Simpson clonality was calculated by taking the square root of Simpson's diversity index across productive rearrangements. What TCRdb holds here is the immuneACCESS table cut down to in-frame rearrangements. Part of the clones is not present; checked against another copy, under half of the missing clones reflect an unresolved V gene, and the others are unexplained. V and J calls plus clone size are reproduced from that table; the DNA served to infer D and trimming. The sample yields 62,000 or so clones; around 86% were counted once. Clones ranked in the top ten supply 1.4% to 1.5% of the sample.

Whole blood was collected in K2EDTA tubes by collaborating institutions according to the institutions' own protocols. For TCRbeta analysis, collaborators shipped samples as frozen whole blood, isolated PBMCs, or DNA extracted from either of those sample types. There are 15 amino acids in the CDR3, from cysteine to phenylalanine inclusive. CDR3 DNA is the only sequence kept; it has 45 bases, read in frame from the first base. Trimming at the junction amounts to 0 bases on V and 9 bases on J, and the germline ends lie 13 bases apart. As encoded in the germline V gene (reference sequence), CDR1 is SGHNT while CDR2 is YYREEE. As regards this clone: It lacks a known antigen. No base qualities exist here, and no much larger clone lies one base off it.

The sample taken for sequencing was peripheral blood. The sequence links TRBV5-4 to TRBJ1-6; the D gene identity is not certain. The sequence derives from a woman aged 55-70 years with acute or convalescent COVID-19. The CDR3 reads CASSLAGGNASPLHF. The DNA sequence is TGTGCCAGCAGCTTGGCCGGAGGGAACGCTTCACCCCTCCACTTT.